Sequencing of this T cell receptor beta chain was carried out in a study of T cell responses to AZD1222 COVID-19 vaccine. Study results and limitations: Reports indicate that nearly half of spike-specific TCRs are directed at unmutated variant regions. Compared with day 0, the breadth and depth of the Spike-specific TCR repertoire rose significantly after two doses of AZD1222. In a largely white British group with more females than males, clonal diversity was possibly underestimated.

Clones were read by immunoSEQ multiplex PCR, and TCRdb kept only the in-frame ones, dropping some. The sample contains 65,000 to 80,000 clones, around 87% of which appear only once. A word on this clone: Its specificity is not known.

This CDR3 spans 14 amino acids. Per the germline V gene, CDR1 is LGHNT and CDR2 is FRNRAP. V shed 3 bases and J shed 8 bases, with 15 bases lying between them. V usage is TRBV12-5 and J usage is TRBJ2-3, with D maybe TRBD2 (5 bases). The TCR comes from an adult in good health. The sample in question was peripheral blood, obtained on day 0 of AZD1222 vaccination. CDR3 sequence: CASGFGRREGTQYF. The DNA for the CDR3 is TGTGCTAGTGGTTTTGGACGTCGGGAAGGTACGCAGTATTTT.